A single sample is the source of the 8 T cell receptor beta chains below, sequenced in a study of T-cell reconstitution after alpha-beta-depleted transplantation in children. The TCRbeta library was prepared with unique molecular identifiers. TCRdb itself ran the PCR reads through MiXCR, one entry per CDR3 protein. The sample holds approximately 490,000 distinct CDR3 sequences, about an eighth seen once. The specimen was PBMCs from the stem cell graft donor, collected from the stem cell graft. Source of these receptors: a human donor who donated a stem cell graft to a child with combined immunodeficiency.

This clonotype was recorded many times. The J gene is TRBJ1-2, the V gene TRBV29-1; TRBD1 matches at 7 bases. The CDR3 sequence is 13 residues long. In germline, CDR1 is SQVTM, CDR2 ANQGSEA. After removal of 6 bases from V and 3 bases from J, the junction contained 7 bases not matched to a gene. Here the CDR3 DNA reads TGCAGCGTCGAGACAGGGAGCGACTATGGCTACACCTTC. Its translation is CSVETGSDYGYTF.

This clonotype was observed a handful of times. The chain joins TRBV20-1 to TRBJ2-7; TRBD2 agrees at 10 bases. Germline CDR1 is DFQATT and CDR2 is SNEGSKA (reference sequence). This CDR3 is 14 amino acids long. V shed 5 bases, J shed 4 bases, and the junction held 8 bases outside the gene matches. The CDR3 is CSASQTSGKYEQYF. CDR3 DNA sequence: TGCAGTGCTTCACAAACTAGCGGGAAGTACGAGCAGTACTTC.

The chain recombines TRBV6-1 with TRBJ2-5; 12 positions agree with TRBD2. Germline V CDR1 and CDR2: MNHNS, SASEGT. This CDR3 has 17 residues. V gave up 5 bases and J gave up 0 bases; unmatched junction bases: 7. The CDR3 loop is CASSRTSGTSYQETQYF. The CDR3 bases are TGTGCCAGCAGTCGGACTAGCGGGACCTCGTACCAAGAGACCCAGTACTTC.

The sample holds a few counts of this clonotype. The chain combines TRBV5-1 with TRBJ1-1; TRBD1 matches 7 bases. CDR3 length equals 16 residues. Trimming removed 1 base from V and 1 base from J; junction bases left unmatched: 7. From germline, CDR1 is SGHRS and CDR2 YFSETQ. CDR3: CASSLQGGARNTEAFF. The CDR3 nucleotides are TGCGCCAGCAGCTTGCAGGGGGGGGCGCGGAACACTGAAGCTTTCTTT.

The chain employs TRBV11-2 and TRBJ2-5, with 7 nucleotides matching TRBD2. After removal of 2 bases from V and 4 bases from J, the junction contained 7 bases not matched to a gene. Germline CDR1 SGHAT, CDR2 FQNNGV. This CDR3 comprises 15 residues. This chain's CDR3 is CASSLYMGEGETQYF. CDR3 in DNA: TGTGCCAGCAGCTTATATATGGGGGAGGGAGAGACCCAGTACTTC.

The V gene is TRBV3-1, the J gene TRBJ2-3, with 7 nucleotides matching TRBD2. This CDR3 has 16 residues. Looked up from germline, CDR1 is LGHDT and CDR2 is YNNKEL (reference sequence). V gave up 1 base and J gave up 5 bases; unmatched junction bases: 9. CDR3 DNA sequence: TGTGCCAGCAGCCAAGGCCCAGCGGGGAGGAGAGATACGCAGTATTTT. Amino acids: CASSQGPAGRRDTQYF.

This clonotype has just a few counts. The chain couples TRBV7-9 to TRBJ2-3, with 8 nucleotides matching TRBD2. After removal of 5 bases from V and 0 bases from J, the junction contained 4 bases not matched to a gene. The CDR3 has 15 residues. The germline V gene has CDR1 SEHNR and CDR2 FQNEAQ (reference sequence). The CDR3 protein is CASSASGGSTDTQYF. CDR3 bases: TGTGCCAGCAGCGCCAGCGGGGGTAGCACAGATACGCAGTATTTT.

This clonotype was observed a handful of times. This chain links TRBV15 with TRBJ2-6; TRBD1 might be the D (5 bases). There are 19 residues in the CDR3. CDR1 is LNHNV and CDR2 is YYDKDF in the germline V gene (reference sequence). The ends were cut back, 4 bases at V and 0 bases at J, with 19 bases in the middle. CDR3 amino acids: CATSITGHGRSSGANVLTF. The CDR3 DNA reads TGTGCCACCAGCATAACAGGACACGGGCGGTCCTCTGGGGCCAACGTCCTGACTTTC.